These 5 T cell receptor beta chains share one sample of origin, sequenced in a study of blood T cell repertoires in COVID-19. TCRdb keeps only in-frame clones here, not all; method: immunoSEQ multiplex PCR. The data hold 130,000 to 150,000 clones, with 85% observed a single time. Sequenced sample: peripheral blood. These receptors all stem from a woman aged 40 to 50 with active or convalescent COVID-19.

This chain connects TRBV19 to TRBJ1-2; the match to TRBD1 covers 9 bases. V lost 5 bases and J lost 2; bases outside the gene matches: 9. The germline V gene has CDR1 LNHDA and CDR2 SQIVND (reference sequence). This CDR3 has 16 amino acids. CDR3 sequence: CASSPSGTGRNYGYTF. Written as DNA, the CDR3 is TGTGCCAGTAGTCCGTCTGGGACAGGGAGAAACTATGGCTACACCTTC.

This chain uses TRBV4-3 with TRBJ2-7, with 12 nucleotides matching TRBD2. There are 15 residues in the CDR3. CDR1 is LGHNA, CDR2 YSLEER, per germline. V shed 6 bases, J shed 7 bases, and the junction held 10 bases outside the gene matches. The CDR3: CASSPGTSGPWEQYF. In DNA form, the CDR3 reads TGCGCCAGCAGTCCTGGGACTAGCGGGCCGTGGGAGCAGTACTTC.

As to this clone: This same CDR3 is encoded by further DNA sequences in the sample. The rearrangement links TRBV19 to TRBJ1-5; D is possibly TRBD1 (5 bases). Germline values: CDR1 LNHDA, CDR2 SQIVND (reference sequence). This CDR3 has 15 residues. Trimming took off 3 bases at V and 0 bases at J, with 9 bases between the two ends. The CDR3 DNA reads TGTGCCAGTAGTATTGCGGGGGATAGCAATCAGCCCCAGCATTTT. This sequence encodes CASSIAGDSNQPQHF.

This clone came up once. One junction end does not reproduce the germline sequence, and a read error may be involved. V usage is TRBV7-7 and J usage is TRBJ2-5, with D maybe TRBD1 (5 bases). Germline values: CDR1 SSHAT, CDR2 FNYEAQ (reference sequence). The CDR3 totals 15 residues. CDR3 in DNA: TGTGCTAGCAGCTTAGGTACGACAGAGAAAGAGACCCAGTACTTC. It specifies CASSLGTTEKETQYF. Full variable domain (outside the CDR3, taken from reference TRBV7-7 and TRBJ2-5): GAGVSQSPRYKVTKRGQDVTLRCDPISSHATLYWYQQALGQGPEFLTYFNYEAQPDKSGLPSDRFSAERPEGSISTLTIQRTEQRDSAMYRCASSLGTTEKETQYFGPGTRLLVL.

V usage is TRBV11-2 and J usage is TRBJ2-1; D perhaps matches TRBD2 (5 bases). The ends were cut back, 0 bases at V and 4 bases at J, with 10 bases in the middle. Per germline, CDR1 SGHAT and CDR2 FQNNGV. This CDR3 is built from 15 residues. This chain's CDR3 is CASSLDEGAYNEQFF. The CDR3 bases are TGTGCCAGCAGCTTAGATGAGGGAGCGTACAATGAGCAGTTCTTC. Full variable domain (outside the CDR3, taken from reference TRBV11-2 and TRBJ2-1): EAGVAQSPRYKIIEKRQSVAFWCNPISGHATLYWYQQILGQGPKLLIQFQNNGVVDDSQLPKDRFSAERLKGVDSTLKIQPAKLEDSAVYLCASSLDEGAYNEQFFGPGTRLTVL.